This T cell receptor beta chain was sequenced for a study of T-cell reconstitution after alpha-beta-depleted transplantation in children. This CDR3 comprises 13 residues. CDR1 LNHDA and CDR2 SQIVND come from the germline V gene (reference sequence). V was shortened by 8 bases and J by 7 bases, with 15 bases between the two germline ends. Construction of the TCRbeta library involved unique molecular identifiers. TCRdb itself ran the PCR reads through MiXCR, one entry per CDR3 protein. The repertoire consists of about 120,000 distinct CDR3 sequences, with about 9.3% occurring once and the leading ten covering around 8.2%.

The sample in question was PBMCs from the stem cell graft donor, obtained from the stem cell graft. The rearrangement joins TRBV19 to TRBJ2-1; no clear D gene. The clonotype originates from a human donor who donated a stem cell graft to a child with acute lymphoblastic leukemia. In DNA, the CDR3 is TGTGCCAGTTCGCTAGGGCTAACAAATGAGCAGTTCTTC. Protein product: CASSLGLTNEQFF.